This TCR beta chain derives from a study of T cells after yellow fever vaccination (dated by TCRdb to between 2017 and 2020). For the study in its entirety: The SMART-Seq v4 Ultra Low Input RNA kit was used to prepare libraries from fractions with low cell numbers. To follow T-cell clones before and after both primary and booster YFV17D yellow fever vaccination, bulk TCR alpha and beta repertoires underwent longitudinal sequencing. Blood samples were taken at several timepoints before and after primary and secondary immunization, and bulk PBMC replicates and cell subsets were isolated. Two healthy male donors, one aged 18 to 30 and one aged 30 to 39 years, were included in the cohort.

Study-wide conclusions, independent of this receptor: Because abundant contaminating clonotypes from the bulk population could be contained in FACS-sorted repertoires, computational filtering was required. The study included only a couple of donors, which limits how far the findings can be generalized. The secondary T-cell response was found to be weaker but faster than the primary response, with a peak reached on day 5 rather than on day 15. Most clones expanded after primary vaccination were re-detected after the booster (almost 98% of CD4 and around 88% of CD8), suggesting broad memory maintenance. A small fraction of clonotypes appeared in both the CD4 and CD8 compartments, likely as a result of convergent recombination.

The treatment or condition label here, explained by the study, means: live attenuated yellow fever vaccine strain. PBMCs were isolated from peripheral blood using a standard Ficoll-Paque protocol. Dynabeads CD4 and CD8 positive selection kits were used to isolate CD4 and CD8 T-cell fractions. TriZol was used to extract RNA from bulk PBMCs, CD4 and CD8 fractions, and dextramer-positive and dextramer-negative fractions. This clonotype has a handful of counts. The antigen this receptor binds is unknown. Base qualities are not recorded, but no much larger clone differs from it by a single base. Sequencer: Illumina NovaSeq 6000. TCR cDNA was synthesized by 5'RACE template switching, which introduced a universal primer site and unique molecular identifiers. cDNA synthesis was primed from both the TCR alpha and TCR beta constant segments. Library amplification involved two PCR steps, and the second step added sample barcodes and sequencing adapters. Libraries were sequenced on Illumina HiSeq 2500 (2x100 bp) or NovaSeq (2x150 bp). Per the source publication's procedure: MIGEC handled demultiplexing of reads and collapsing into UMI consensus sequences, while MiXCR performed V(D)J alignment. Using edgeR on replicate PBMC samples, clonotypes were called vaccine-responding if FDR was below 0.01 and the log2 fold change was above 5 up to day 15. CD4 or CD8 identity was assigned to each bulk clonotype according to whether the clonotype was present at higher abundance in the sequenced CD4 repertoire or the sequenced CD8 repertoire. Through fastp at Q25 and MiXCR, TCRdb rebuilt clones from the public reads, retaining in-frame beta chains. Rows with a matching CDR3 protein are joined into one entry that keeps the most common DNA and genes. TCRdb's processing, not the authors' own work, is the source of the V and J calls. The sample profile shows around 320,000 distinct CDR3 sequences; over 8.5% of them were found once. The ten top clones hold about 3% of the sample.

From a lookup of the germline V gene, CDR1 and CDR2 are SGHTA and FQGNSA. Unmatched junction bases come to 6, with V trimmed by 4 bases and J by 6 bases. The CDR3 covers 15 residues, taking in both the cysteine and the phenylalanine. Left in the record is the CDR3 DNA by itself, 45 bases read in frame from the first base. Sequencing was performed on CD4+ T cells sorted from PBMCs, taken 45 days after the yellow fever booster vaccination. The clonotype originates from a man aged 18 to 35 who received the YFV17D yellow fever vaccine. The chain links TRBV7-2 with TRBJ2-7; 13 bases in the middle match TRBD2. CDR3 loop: CASSSTSGGSIEQYF. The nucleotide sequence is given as TGTGCCAGCAGCTCGACTAGCGGGGGGTCAATCGAGCAGTACTTC. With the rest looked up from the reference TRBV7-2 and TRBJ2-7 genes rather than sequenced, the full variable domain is GAGVSQSPSNKVTEKGKDVELRCDPISGHTALYWYRQSLGQGLEFLIYFQGNSAPDKSGLPSDRFSAERTGGSVSTLTIQRTQQEDSAVYLCASSSTSGGSIEQYFGPGTRLTVT.